This TCR beta chain comes out of a study of cytomegalovirus exposure and HLA in healthy donors. Study-level results: Productive status was seen about 87% or about 30% of the time for most TCR beta V segments in an earlier analysis.

PCR was performed using 60 Vbeta and 13 Jbeta primers. Sequenced by immunoSEQ multiplex PCR; TCRdb stores in-frame clones only, minus some. The sample comprises fewer than 200,000 clones, roughly 80% of which are singletons, and roughly 1.9% rests with the top ten. Note on this clone: Its specificity is not known.

V lost 5 bases to trimming and J lost 3 bases; unmatched junction nucleotides: 7. The length of the CDR3 is 15 residues. Germline V lookup: CDR1 SEHNR, CDR2 FQNEAQ (reference sequence). This receptor was identified in a human donor in good health. The sequencing input was PBMCs. The J gene is TRBJ1-3, the V gene TRBV7-9; the match to TRBD1 covers 7 bases. CDR3 nucleotides: TGTGCCAGCAGCCCCCTTGGGACAGTTGGAAACACCATATATTTT. Its translation: CASSPLGTVGNTIYF.